This passage covers 18 T cell receptor beta chains from one sample sequenced in a study of blood T cell repertoires in COVID-19. Profiling relied on immunoSEQ multiplex PCR, and the TCRdb table lists in-frame clones only, not all of them. Of 200,000 or so clones listed, roughly 88% are singletons. Sequencing was performed on peripheral blood. The receptors come from a middle-aged man who had recovered from COVID-19.

The chain joins TRBV5-1 to TRBJ1-4; D is ambiguous. V was cut by 5 bases and J by 0 bases, with 5 bases left in between. The CDR3 consists of 13 residues. The germline CDR1 and CDR2 sequences are SGHRS and YFSETQ. The CDR3 here is CASRSATNEKLFF. The CDR3 bases are TGCGCCAGCAGGTCTGCAACTAATGAAAAACTGTTTTTT. Combining the CDR3 with reference TRBV5-1 and TRBJ1-4 gives the whole variable domain KAGVTQTPRYLIKTRGQQVTLSCSPISGHRSVSWYQQTPGQGLQFLFEYFSETQRNKGNFPGRFSGRQFSNSRSEMNVSTLELGDSALYLCASRSATNEKLFFGSGTQLSVL.

CDR3 DNA sequence: TGCAGTGCTAGTCTACTAGCGCGTAAAGAGACCCAGTACTTC. This sequence encodes CSASLLARKETQYF. The V gene is TRBV20-1, the J gene TRBJ2-5; 7 bases match TRBD2. The V gene's germline CDR1 is DFQATT and CDR2 SNEGSKA (reference sequence). V was pared by 3 bases and J by 3 bases, with 7 bases of the junction left unmatched. The CDR3 covers 14 residues.

The V and J genes are TRBV2 and TRBJ1-2; D may be TRBD1 (5 bases). This CDR3 contains 13 residues. Germline lookup yields CDR1 SNHLY and CDR2 FYNNEI. V lost 3 bases and J 4 bases, leaving 9 bases between the germline ends. DNA of the CDR3: TGTGCCAGCAGTGAGGGGGAGGTCTATGGCTACACCTTC. Its translation is CASSEGEVYGYTF. The whole variable domain, remainder taken from reference TRBV2 and TRBJ1-2, is EPEVTQTPSHQVTQMGQEVILRCVPISNHLYFYWYRQILGQKVEFLVSFYNNEISEKSEIFDDQFSVERPDGSNFTLKIRSTKLEDSAMYFCASSEGEVYGYTFGSGTRLTVV.

The V and J genes are TRBV11-2 and TRBJ1-2; 11 nucleotides match TRBD1. From germline, CDR1 is SGHAT and CDR2 FQNNGV. The ends lost 3 bases at V and 8 bases at J; junction bases unmatched: 5. CDR3 length: 14 residues. Here the CDR3 reads CASSFGTGGDGYTF. In DNA, the CDR3 is TGTGCCAGCAGCTTCGGGACAGGGGGGGACGGCTACACCTTC. The variable domain in full, completed from reference TRBV11-2 and TRBJ1-2, reads EAGVAQSPRYKIIEKRQSVAFWCNPISGHATLYWYQQILGQGPKLLIQFQNNGVVDDSQLPKDRFSAERLKGVDSTLKIQPAKLEDSAVYLCASSFGTGGDGYTFGSGTRLTVV.

The V call is TRBV6-5, the J call TRBJ2-7, with TRBD1 matching 9 bases. With V trimmed by 2 bases and J by 3 bases, 5 bases remained unmatched. Germline CDR1 MNHEY, CDR2 SVGAGI. The CDR3 length is 15 residues. As DNA, the CDR3 is TGTGCCAGCAGTTACGTAGGGACAGGGATCTACGAGCAGTACTTC. Encoded protein: CASSYVGTGIYEQYF.

The V call is TRBV2, the J call TRBJ1-6, with 12 bases fitting TRBD1. The trim removed 6 bases at V and 9 bases at J, leaving 6 bases unmatched. This CDR3 spans 15 amino acids. The germline V gene encodes CDR1 SNHLY and CDR2 FYNNEI. The CDR3 is CASRPGTGGSSPLHF. DNA of the CDR3: TGTGCCAGCAGGCCCGGGACAGGGGGCTCTTCACCCCTCCACTTT.

The chain employs TRBV6-1 and TRBJ1-6, with D unresolved. With 4 bases removed from V and 8 bases from J, the gap between germline ends came to 12 bases. CDR3 length equals 14 residues. CDR1 is MNHNS and CDR2 is SASEGT in the germline V gene. CDR3 region: CASSGAASYSPLHF. CDR3 nucleotides: TGTGCCAGCAGTGGAGCAGCTAGCTATTCACCCCTCCACTTT.

The rearrangement links TRBV5-5 to TRBJ1-1; the D gene is possibly TRBD1 (5 bases). This CDR3 contains 14 residues. Germline V CDR1 and CDR2: SGHKS, YYEKEE (reference sequence). V shed 4 bases and J shed 0 bases, with 10 bases lying between them. The CDR3 DNA sequence: TGTGCCAGCAGCCTGGGACTCCTGAACACTGAAGCTTTCTTT. It is translated as CASSLGLLNTEAFF.

V gene TRBV25-1 combines with J gene TRBJ1-2; TRBD1 agrees at 8 bases. V was pared by 2 bases and J by 8 bases, with 16 bases of the junction left unmatched. Germline V gene sequence: CDR1 MGHDK, CDR2 SYGVNS. This CDR3 spans 17 amino acids. The CDR3 DNA reads as TGTGCCAGCAGTGAAACGGGCGGACAGGGATCCCGGAGGGGCTACACCTTC. Its protein product is CASSETGGQGSRRGYTF.

This clone has just a few counts. CDR3 coding DNA: TGTGCCAGCAGTAGGGGGCCTAACACTGAAGCTTTCTTT. Protein sequence: CASSRGPNTEAFF. This chain links TRBV7-6 with TRBJ1-1; 7 bases map to TRBD1. Germline CDR1 and CDR2: SGHVS and FNYEAQ. This CDR3 comprises 13 residues. Trimming at V came to 6 bases and at J to 2 bases, leaving 3 bases not matched to a gene.

V usage is TRBV5-4 and J usage is TRBJ1-1; D remains ambiguous. CDR1 and CDR2 (germline): SGHNT, YYREEE (reference sequence). The CDR3 extends over 15 amino acids. Trimming took off 0 bases at V and 0 bases at J, with 9 bases between the two ends. The CDR3 protein is CASSLGAGLNTEAFF. As DNA, the CDR3 is TGTGCCAGCAGCTTGGGGGCAGGTCTGAACACTGAAGCTTTCTTT.

The V call is TRBV6-2 or TRBV6-3, the J call TRBJ2-1; 7 bases are a match to TRBD2. Germline CDR1 and CDR2: MNHEY and SVGEGT. V was clipped by 4 bases and J by 0 bases; unmatched bases: 9. CDR3 length: 17 amino acids. CDR3 sequence: CASSSLSGISSYNEQFF. In nucleotides, the CDR3 is TGTGCCAGCAGTTCCCTAAGCGGGATCTCCTCCTACAATGAGCAGTTCTTC.

This chain uses TRBV7-2 with TRBJ2-7; 11 bases line up with TRBD2. The length of the CDR3 is 16 residues. V was pared by 4 bases and J by 4 bases, with 9 bases of the junction left unmatched. CDR1 is SGHTA and CDR2 is FQGNSA in the germline V gene. The CDR3 protein is CASSSLGGLAVYEQYF. DNA of the CDR3: TGTGCCAGCAGCTCTCTCGGGGGACTAGCGGTGTACGAGCAGTACTTC.

The rearrangement joins TRBV6-5 to TRBJ2-3; D gene uncertain. CDR1 MNHEY and CDR2 SVGAGI come from the germline V gene. The CDR3 sequence is 15 residues long. The V end was cut by 6 bases, the J end by 3 bases, with 16 bases between. This CDR3 reads CASRLSLTRTDTQYF. The DNA for the CDR3 is TGTGCCAGCAGGCTTAGCCTCACGCGTACAGATACGCAGTATTTT.

J is TRBJ1-6 and V is TRBV9; D is possibly TRBD1 (5 bases). V shed 0 bases and J shed 7 bases, with 11 bases lying between them. There are 15 residues in the CDR3. Germline V CDR1 and CDR2: SGDLS, YYNGEE. In DNA, the CDR3 is TGTGCCAGCAGCGTAGCGGCAGGGCGCAATTCACCCCTCCACTTT. It translates to CASSVAAGRNSPLHF.

V is TRBV4-1 and J is TRBJ2-7; D unresolved. V lost 0 bases, J lost 6 bases, and 12 bases lay in between. The germline gives CDR1 MGHRA, CDR2 YSYEKL. The CDR3 extends over 14 amino acids. The DNA of the CDR3 is TGCGCCAGCAGCCAAGAAGAGGTCTTATCCGAGCAGTACTTC. Translation: CASSQEEVLSEQYF.

The rearrangement joins TRBV19 to TRBJ2-3; D not certain. This CDR3 spans 14 amino acids. V lost 7 bases, J lost 0 bases, and 11 bases lay in between. From germline, CDR1 is LNHDA and CDR2 SQIVND (reference sequence). CDR3 in amino acids: CASNPGSSTDTQYF. In DNA form, the CDR3 reads TGTGCCAGTAACCCAGGCAGTAGCACAGATACGCAGTATTTT.

This rearrangement joins TRBV9 to TRBJ2-2, with 7 nucleotides matching TRBD2. CDR3 length equals 17 residues. Germline CDR1 reads SGDLS; CDR2 reads YYNGEE. V trimming: 3 bases; J trimming: 1 base; junction bases outside the gene matches: 9. CDR3 sequence: CASSASLAGGNTGELFF. The CDR3 DNA follows: TGTGCCAGCAGCGCTAGCTTAGCGGGTGGGAACACCGGGGAGCTGTTTTTT.